The present T cell receptor beta chain was sequenced within a study of blood T cell repertoires in COVID-19. Study context: The United States, Italy and Spain provided the acute and convalescent COVID-19 samples. Sources were T cells, B-cell-depleted T cells, or PBMCs; the material itself was cDNA or gDNA.

The table came from immunoSEQ multiplex PCR; TCRdb's copy has only in-frame clones and leaves some out. The table includes approximately 100,000 clones, about nine tenths detected once. V was shortened by 7 bases and J by 1 base, with 19 bases between the two germline ends. The germline CDR1 and CDR2 sequences are SGHAT and FQNNGV. This CDR3 contains 16 residues. This chain links TRBV11-2 with TRBJ1-1, with a weak D call TRBD1 (5 bases). The sequence derives from a man between 65 and 80 years old with acute or convalescent COVID-19. The sequenced material came from peripheral blood. CDR3 in amino acids: CASTPSRGHSNTEAFF. The CDR3 DNA reads as TGTGCCAGCACCCCCTCCAGAGGACACTCGAACACTGAAGCTTTCTTT. Full variable domain (rest looked up from reference TRBV11-2 and TRBJ1-1): EAGVAQSPRYKIIEKRQSVAFWCNPISGHATLYWYQQILGQGPKLLIQFQNNGVVDDSQLPKDRFSAERLKGVDSTLKIQPAKLEDSAVYLCASTPSRGHSNTEAFFGQGTRLTVV.